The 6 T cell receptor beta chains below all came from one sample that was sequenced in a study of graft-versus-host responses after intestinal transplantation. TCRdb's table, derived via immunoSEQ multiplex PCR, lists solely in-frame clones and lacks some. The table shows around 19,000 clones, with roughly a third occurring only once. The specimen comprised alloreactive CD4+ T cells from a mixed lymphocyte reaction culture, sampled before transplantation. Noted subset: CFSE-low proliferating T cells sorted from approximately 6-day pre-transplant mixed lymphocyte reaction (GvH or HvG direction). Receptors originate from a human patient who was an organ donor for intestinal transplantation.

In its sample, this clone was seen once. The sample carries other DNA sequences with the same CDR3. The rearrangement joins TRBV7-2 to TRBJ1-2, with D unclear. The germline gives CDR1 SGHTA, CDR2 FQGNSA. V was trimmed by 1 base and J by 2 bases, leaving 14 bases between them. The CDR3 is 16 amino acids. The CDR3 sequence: CASSLDLGRMNYGYTF. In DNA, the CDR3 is TGTGCCAGCAGCTTAGACTTAGGACGGATGAACTATGGCTACACCTTC. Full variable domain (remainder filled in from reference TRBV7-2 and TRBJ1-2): GAGVSQSPSNKVTEKGKDVELRCDPISGHTALYWYRQSLGQGLEFLIYFQGNSAPDKSGLPSDRFSAERTGGSVSTLTIQRTQQEDSAVYLCASSLDLGRMNYGYTFGSGTRLTVV.

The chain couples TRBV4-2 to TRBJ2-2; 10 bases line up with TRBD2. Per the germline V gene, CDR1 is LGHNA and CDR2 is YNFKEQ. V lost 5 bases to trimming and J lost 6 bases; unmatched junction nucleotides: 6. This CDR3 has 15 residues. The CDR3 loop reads CASSSSGRWAGELFF. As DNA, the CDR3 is TGTGCCAGCAGCTCTAGCGGGAGATGGGCCGGGGAGCTGTTTTTT.

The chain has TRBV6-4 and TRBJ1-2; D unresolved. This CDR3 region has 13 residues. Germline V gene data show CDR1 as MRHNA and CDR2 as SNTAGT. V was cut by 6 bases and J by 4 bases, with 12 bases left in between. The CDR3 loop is CASSVRSGYGYTF. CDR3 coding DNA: TGTGCCAGCAGCGTCAGGTCCGGCTATGGCTACACCTTC.

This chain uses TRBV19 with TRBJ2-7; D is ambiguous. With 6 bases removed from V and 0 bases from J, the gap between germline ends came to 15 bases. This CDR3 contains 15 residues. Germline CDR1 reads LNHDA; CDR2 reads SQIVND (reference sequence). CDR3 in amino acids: CASSPIPPLSYEQYF. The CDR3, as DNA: TGTGCCAGTAGCCCCATCCCACCCCTCTCCTACGAGCAGTACTTC. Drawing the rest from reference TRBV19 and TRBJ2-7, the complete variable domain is DGGITQSPKYLFRKEGQNVTLSCEQNLNHDAMYWYRQDPGQGLRLIYYSQIVNDFQKGDIAEGYSVSREKKESFPLTVTSAQKNPTAFYLCASSPIPPLSYEQYFGPGTRLTVT.

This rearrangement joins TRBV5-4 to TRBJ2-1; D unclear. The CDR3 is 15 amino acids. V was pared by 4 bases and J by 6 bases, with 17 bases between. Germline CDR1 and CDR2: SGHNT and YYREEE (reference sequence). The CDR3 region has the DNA TGTGCCAGCAGCCCCCCCCGGGCAACGATCAATGAGCAGTTCTTC. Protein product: CASSPPRATINEQFF.

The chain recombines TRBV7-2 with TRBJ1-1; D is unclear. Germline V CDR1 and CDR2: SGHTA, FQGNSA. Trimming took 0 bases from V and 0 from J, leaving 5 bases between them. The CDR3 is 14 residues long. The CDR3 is CASSLAGVNTEAFF. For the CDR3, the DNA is TGTGCCAGCAGCTTAGCAGGAGTGAACACTGAAGCTTTCTTT. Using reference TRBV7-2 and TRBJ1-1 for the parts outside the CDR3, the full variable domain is GAGVSQSPSNKVTEKGKDVELRCDPISGHTALYWYRQSLGQGLEFLIYFQGNSAPDKSGLPSDRFSAERTGGSVSTLTIQRTQQEDSAVYLCASSLAGVNTEAFFGQGTRLTVV.